These T cell receptor beta chains were read from a single sample in a study of shared clonotypes between healthy human individuals. Repertoires were generated with immunoSEQ multiplex PCR, while TCRdb's copy carries only in-frame clones and drops some. This table holds roughly 410,000 clones, around 96% found once. Sample: memory CD8+ T cells sorted from blood. Receptor source: a man aged 25 to 45 in good health. Both conserved end residues are part of each CDR3. D genes are given only for firm matches. Size is stated for part of the rows, as once, few or many counts, or as a class when the clone is expanded.

J gene | V gene | clone size | D gene | CDR3 protein | CDR3 DNA
TRBJ2-3 | TRBV29-1 | NA | NA | CSVLRDTQYF | TGCAGCGTGTTGAGAGATACGCAGTATTTT
TRBJ1-1 | TRBV4-2 | NA | NA | CASSQDGFMNTEAFF | TGTGCCAGCAGCCAAGATGGGTTCATGAACACTGAAGCTTTCTTT
TRBJ2-1 | TRBV19 | NA | NA | CASSISGGSSYNEQFF | TGTGCCAGTAGTATATCTGGGGGGAGCTCCTACAATGAGCAGTTCTTC
TRBJ2-7 | TRBV28 | NA | NA | CASSYPIATTYEQYF | TGTGCCAGCAGTTACCCGATCGCGACCACCTACGAGCAGTACTTC
TRBJ2-7 | TRBV20-1 | NA | NA | CSAPTSYEQYF | TGCAGTGCCCCGACTAGCTACGAGCAGTACTTC
TRBJ1-4 | TRBV5-1 | NA | NA | CASSLTGEKLFF | TGCGCCAGCAGCTTGACAGGTGAAAAACTGTTTTTT
TRBJ1-2 | TRBV5-6 | NA | TRBD1 | CASSPRTGGGGYTF | TGTGCCAGCTCACCACGGACAGGGGGGGGTGGCTACACCTTC
TRBJ2-2 | TRBV28 | NA | NA | CASSLFPFSSAGELFF | TGTGCCAGCAGTTTGTTCCCTTTTTCTAGCGCCGGGGAGCTGTTTTTT
TRBJ2-7 | TRBV6-4 | NA | TRBD1 | CASSRDRVYEQYF | TGTGCCAGCAGCCGGGACAGGGTCTACGAGCAGTACTTC
TRBJ2-7 | TRBV11-3 | NA | TRBD1 | CASSSIRDRGLYEQYF | TGTGCCAGCAGCTCGATCCGGGACAGGGGTCTCTACGAGCAGTACTTC
TRBJ2-7 | TRBV19 | NA | TRBD2 | CASSIAAQTSGSSYEQYF | TGTGCCAGTAGTATTGCCGCACAGACTAGCGGGAGTTCCTACGAGCAGTACTTC
TRBJ2-2 | TRBV11-3 | NA | NA | CASSLGGALTGELFF | TGTGCCAGCAGCTTGGGGGGGGCACTCACCGGGGAGCTGTTTTTT
TRBJ2-2 | TRBV4-1 | NA | NA | CASSHPGSTGELFF | TGCGCCAGCAGCCACCCAGGGTCTACCGGGGAGCTGTTTTTT
TRBJ1-1 | TRBV19 | NA | TRBD1 | CASKFGTGGRPNTEAFF | TGTGCCAGTAAATTTGGGACAGGGGGCCGTCCTAACACTGAAGCTTTCTTT
TRBJ1-4 | TRBV6-6 | NA | NA | CASSPGGFNFILVF | TGTGCCAGCAGCCCTGGCGGTTTTAACTTTATTTTGGTGTTT
TRBJ2-7 | TRBV5-1 | NA | TRBD2 | CASSLKSGKSSYEQYF | TGCGCCAGCAGCTTGAAAAGCGGGAAAAGCTCCTACGAGCAGTACTTC
TRBJ2-2 | TRBV28 | NA | NA | CASSLMGPSGTGELFF | TGTGCCAGCAGCCTGATGGGACCGTCCGGTACCGGGGAGCTGTTTTTT
TRBJ1-5 | TRBV18 | NA | NA | CASSPTGWGNQPQHF | TGTGCCAGCTCACCAACAGGTTGGGGCAATCAGCCCCAGCATTTT
TRBJ2-4 | TRBV5-6 | NA | NA | CASSFPGVGKNIQYF | TGTGCCAGCAGCTTTCCAGGGGTTGGCAAAAACATTCAGTACTTC
TRBJ1-5 | TRBV30 | NA | NA | CAWSPTLGPQHF | TGTGCCTGGAGTCCGACCCTCGGGCCCCAGCATTTT
TRBJ1-2 | TRBV27 | NA | NA | CASSPGAYGYTF | TGTGCCAGCAGTCCCGGGGCGTATGGCTACACCTTC
TRBJ2-1 | TRBV4-1 | NA | TRBD1 | CASSQRQPGQGIDEQFF | TGCGCCAGCAGCCAAAGGCAGCCGGGACAGGGTATCGATGAGCAGTTCTTC
TRBJ2-1 | TRBV30 | NA | TRBD2 | CAWRLSSGRVWNEQFF | TGTGCCTGGCGCCTTTCTAGCGGGAGGGTATGGAATGAGCAGTTCTTC
TRBJ1-1 | TRBV7-9 | NA | NA | CASSLARLWNTEAFF | TGTGCCAGCAGCTTAGCCCGGCTATGGAACACTGAAGCTTTCTTT
TRBJ2-2 | TRBV30 | NA | NA | CAWWLASGELFF | TGTGCCTGGTGGCTAGCCTCTGGGGAGCTGTTTTTT
TRBJ1-2 | TRBV6-1 | NA | NA | CASSKDNLNYGYTF | TGTGCCAGCAGCAAGGACAATTTGAACTATGGCTACACCTTC
TRBJ2-3 | TRBV5-1 | NA | TRBD2 | CASSTTSGSGYTQYF | TGCGCCAGCAGCACGACTAGCGGGAGTGGGTATACGCAGTATTTT
TRBJ2-1 | TRBV11-1 | NA | TRBD2 | CASSQTSGRAGSYNEQFF | TGTGCCAGCAGCCAAACTAGCGGGAGGGCAGGGTCCTACAATGAGCAGTTCTTC
TRBJ2-5 | TRBV5-4 | NA | NA | CASSLRQVQETQYF | TGTGCCAGCAGCCTAAGACAGGTTCAAGAGACCCAGTACTTC
TRBJ2-4 | TRBV10-3 | NA | NA | CAISEAKNIQYF | TGTGCCATCAGTGAAGCCAAAAACATTCAGTACTTC
TRBJ1-2 | TRBV4-1 | NA | NA | CASSQVGGWYGYTF | TGCGCCAGCAGCCAAGTCGGGGGTTGGTATGGCTACACCTTC
TRBJ2-3 | TRBV5-1 | NA | NA | CASNPGKPTDTQYF | TGCGCCAGCAACCCGGGGAAGCCCACAGATACGCAGTATTTT
TRBJ1-3 | TRBV28 | NA | NA | CASSPTVSSGNTIYF | TGTGCCAGCAGTCCCACAGTTTCCTCTGGAAACACCATATATTTT
TRBJ2-1 | TRBV6-5 | NA | TRBD2 | CASSKTSGGLFF | TGTGCCAGCAGTAAAACTAGCGGAGGACTGTTCTTC
TRBJ2-1 | TRBV5-1 | once | TRBD1 | CASSFGQGGNEQFF | TGCGCCAGCAGCTTCGGACAGGGGGGCAATGAGCAGTTCTTC
TRBJ1-1 | TRBV11-2 | NA | NA | CASSLEGPEAFF | TGTGCCAGCAGCTTAGAGGGCCCTGAAGCTTTCTTT
TRBJ2-5 | TRBV18 | NA | TRBD2 | CASSRTSGYQETQYF | TGTGCCAGCTCACGGACTAGCGGGTACCAAGAGACCCAGTACTTC
TRBJ2-7 | TRBV27 | NA | NA | CASSLSGRSYEQYF | TGTGCCAGCAGTTTATCGGGGAGGTCCTACGAGCAGTACTTC
TRBJ2-3 | TRBV28 | NA | TRBD2 | CASSGLAGDTDTQYF | TGTGCCAGCAGTGGACTAGCCGGAGACACAGATACGCAGTATTTT
TRBJ1-4 | TRBV10-1 | NA | TRBD1 | CASQGQGNEKLFF | TGCGCCAGCCAAGGACAGGGGAATGAAAAACTGTTTTTT
TRBJ2-1 | TRBV7-3 | NA | NA | CASSLGTSSYNEQFF | TGTGCCAGCAGCTTGGGGACCTCCTCCTACAATGAGCAGTTCTTC
TRBJ1-1 | TRBV6-5 | NA | NA | CASSSRASKAFF | TGTGCCAGCAGTTCCAGGGCCAGCAAAGCTTTCTTT
TRBJ2-1 | TRBV11-2 | NA | TRBD2 | CASSLGDYSYNEQFF | TGTGCCAGCAGCTTAGGGGACTACTCCTACAATGAGCAGTTCTTC
TRBJ1-1 | TRBV11-2 | NA | NA | CASSLYPEEDTEAFF | TGTGCCAGCAGCTTATACCCAGAGGAGGACACTGAAGCTTTCTTT
TRBJ2-3 | TRBV18 | once | TRBD2 | CASSPPGLAVDTQYF | TGTGCCAGCTCACCACCGGGACTAGCCGTCGATACGCAGTATTTT
TRBJ2-3 | TRBV12-5 | NA | NA | CASGFNREFVSTDTQYF | TGTGCTAGTGGTTTCAACCGGGAGTTTGTAAGCACAGATACGCAGTATTTT
TRBJ2-2 | TRBV2 | NA | NA | CASRILTGELFF | TGTGCCAGCAGGATTCTCACCGGGGAGCTGTTTTTT
TRBJ2-5 | TRBV27 | NA | NA | CASSFLLGETQYF | TGTGCCAGCAGTTTCCTGCTAGGGGAGACCCAGTACTTC
TRBJ1-5 | TRBV2 | NA | NA | CASSEALRGDQPQHF | TGTGCCAGCAGTGAAGCGCTTCGGGGCGATCAGCCCCAGCATTTT
TRBJ2-2 | TRBV7-9 | NA | TRBD2 | CASRQGLAGELFF | TGTGCCAGCAGACAAGGACTAGCCGGGGAGCTGTTTTTT
TRBJ1-2 | TRBV7-9 | once | NA | CASSYQGRGNYGYTF | TGTGCCAGCAGCTATCAGGGGAGGGGTAACTATGGCTACACCTTC
TRBJ1-1 | TRBV7-9 | NA | NA | CASSLRGARVNTEAFF | TGTGCCAGCAGCTTACGGGGGGCGCGGGTGAACACTGAAGCTTTCTTT
TRBJ2-2 | TRBV10-1 | NA | NA | CASTKIRTKSWSGELFF | TGCGCCAGCACCAAAATCAGGACAAAAAGTTGGTCCGGGGAGCTGTTTTTT
TRBJ2-2 | TRBV10-3 | NA | NA | CAITGTNTGELFF | TGTGCCATCACCGGGACGAACACCGGGGAGCTGTTTTTT
TRBJ2-2 | TRBV14 | NA | TRBD2 | CASSQDNSFSSGSVELFF | TGTGCCAGCAGCCAAGATAACAGTTTTTCTAGCGGGAGCGTAGAGCTGTTTTTT